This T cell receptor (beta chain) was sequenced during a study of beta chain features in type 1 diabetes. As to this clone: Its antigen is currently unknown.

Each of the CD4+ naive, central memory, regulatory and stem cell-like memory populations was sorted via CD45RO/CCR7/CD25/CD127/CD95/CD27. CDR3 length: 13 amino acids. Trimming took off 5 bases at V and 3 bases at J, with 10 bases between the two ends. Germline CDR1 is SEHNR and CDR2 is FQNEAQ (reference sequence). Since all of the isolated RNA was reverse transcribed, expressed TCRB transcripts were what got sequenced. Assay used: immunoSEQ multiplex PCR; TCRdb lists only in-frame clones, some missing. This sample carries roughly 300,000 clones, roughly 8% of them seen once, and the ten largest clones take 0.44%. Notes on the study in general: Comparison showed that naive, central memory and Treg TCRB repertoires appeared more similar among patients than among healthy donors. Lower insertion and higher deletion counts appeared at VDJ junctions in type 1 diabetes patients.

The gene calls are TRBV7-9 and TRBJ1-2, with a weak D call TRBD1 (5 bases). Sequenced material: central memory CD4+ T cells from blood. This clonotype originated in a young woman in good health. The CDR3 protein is CASSKTGYYGYTF. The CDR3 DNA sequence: TGTGCCAGCAGCAAAACAGGATACTATGGCTACACCTTC.